This T cell receptor (beta chain) was recovered during a study of graft-versus-host responses after intestinal transplantation. J was trimmed by 6 bases and V by 0 bases; bases with no gene match: 5. Germline values: CDR1 MNHEY, CDR2 SVGAGI. The CDR3 is 15 residues long. Libraries were prepared by immunoSEQ multiplex PCR; TCRdb keeps only in-frame clonotypes and omits some of them. The sample records some 110,000 clones, 90% to 95% being singletons. This clone was recorded once. Its specificity is unknown. This specimen was unstimulated CD8+ T cells sorted from spleen or lymph node cells, taken before transplant. The V gene is TRBV6-5, the J gene TRBJ2-1; 7 positions match TRBD1. This clonotype originated in a human donor who was the organ donor for an intestinal transplant. The CDR3 region is CASSYSIAGGNEQFF. The CDR3 DNA reads as TGTGCCAGCAGTTACTCGATAGCAGGGGGCAATGAGCAGTTCTTC.